This T cell receptor beta chain was recorded in a study of immune evolution from preneoplasia to lung adenocarcinoma. Study at large: HLA loss of heterozygosity: 5.5% to 8.5% AIS, 15% MIA, about 30% ADC, none AAH. General study findings and limits: From normal lung to invasive adenocarcinoma, top clone frequencies appeared to decrease. Later-stage lesions appeared to have more T cells, more diversity, less clonality.

Measured with immunoSEQ multiplex PCR; TCRdb has only the in-frame clones, and not every one. The table has about 14,000 clones, about four fifths seen once. H&E slides confirmed each diagnosis, reviewed by two pathologists independently. Notes on this clone: Its antigen is still unknown.

This TCR came from a person aged 60 to 80 with lung adenocarcinoma. The specimen sequenced was FFPE minimally invasive lung adenocarcinoma tissue.

The CDR3 loop reads CAWSFKGANSPLHF. CDR3 in DNA: TGTGCCTGGAGTTTCAAGGGGGCTAATTCACCCCTCCACTTT. The gene calls are TRBV30 and TRBJ1-6; TRBD1 matches at 7 bases. Trimming at V came to 2 bases and at J to 6 bases, leaving 4 bases not matched to a gene. This CDR3 comprises 14 residues. Germline V CDR1 and CDR2: GTSNPN, SVGIG (reference sequence).